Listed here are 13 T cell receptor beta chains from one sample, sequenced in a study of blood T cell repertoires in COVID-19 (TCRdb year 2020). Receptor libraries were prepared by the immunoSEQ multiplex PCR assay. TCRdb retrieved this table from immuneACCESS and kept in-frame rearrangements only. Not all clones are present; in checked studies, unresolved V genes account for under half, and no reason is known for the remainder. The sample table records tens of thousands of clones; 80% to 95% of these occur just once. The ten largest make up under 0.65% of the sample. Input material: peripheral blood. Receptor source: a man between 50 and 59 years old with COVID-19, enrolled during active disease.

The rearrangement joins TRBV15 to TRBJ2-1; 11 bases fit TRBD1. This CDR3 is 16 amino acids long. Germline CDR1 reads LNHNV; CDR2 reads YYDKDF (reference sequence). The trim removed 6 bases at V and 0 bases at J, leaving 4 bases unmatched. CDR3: CATRSGTGGSYNEQFF. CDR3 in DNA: TGTGCCACCAGGTCCGGGACAGGGGGCTCCTACAATGAGCAGTTCTTC. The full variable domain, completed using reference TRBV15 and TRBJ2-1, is DAMVIQNPRYQVTQFGKPVTLSCSQTLNHNVMYWYQQKSSQAPKLLFHYYDKDFNNEADTPDNFQSRRPNTSFCFLDIRSPGLGDTAMYLCATRSGTGGSYNEQFFGPGTRLTVL.

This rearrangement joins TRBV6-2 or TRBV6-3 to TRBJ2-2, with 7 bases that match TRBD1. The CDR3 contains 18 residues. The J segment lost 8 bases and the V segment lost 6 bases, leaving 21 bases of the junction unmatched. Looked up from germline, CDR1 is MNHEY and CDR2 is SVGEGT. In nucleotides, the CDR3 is TGTGCCAGCAGCAATAAACTCTCGACAGGGCTCGGCAGAGGGGAGCTGTTTTTT. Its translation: CASSNKLSTGLGRGELFF.

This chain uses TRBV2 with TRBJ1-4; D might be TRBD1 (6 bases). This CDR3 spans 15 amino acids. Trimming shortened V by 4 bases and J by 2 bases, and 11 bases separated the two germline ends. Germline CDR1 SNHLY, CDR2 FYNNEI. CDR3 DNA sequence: TGTGCCAGCAGTGTCTCAAGGGGGACTAATGAAAAACTGTTTTTT. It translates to CASSVSRGTNEKLFF.

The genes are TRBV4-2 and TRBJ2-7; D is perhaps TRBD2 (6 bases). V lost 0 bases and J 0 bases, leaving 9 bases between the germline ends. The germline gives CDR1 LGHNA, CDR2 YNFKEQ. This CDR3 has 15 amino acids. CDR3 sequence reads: CASSQDSGSSYEQYF. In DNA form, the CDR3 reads TGTGCCAGCAGCCAAGATAGCGGAAGCTCCTACGAGCAGTACTTC.

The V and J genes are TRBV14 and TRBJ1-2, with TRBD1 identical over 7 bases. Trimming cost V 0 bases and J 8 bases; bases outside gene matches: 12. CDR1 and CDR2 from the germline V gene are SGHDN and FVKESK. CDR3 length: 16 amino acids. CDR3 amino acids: CASSQDLRDSLLGYTF. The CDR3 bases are TGTGCCAGCAGCCAAGACCTCCGGGACAGCCTTTTAGGCTACACCTTC.

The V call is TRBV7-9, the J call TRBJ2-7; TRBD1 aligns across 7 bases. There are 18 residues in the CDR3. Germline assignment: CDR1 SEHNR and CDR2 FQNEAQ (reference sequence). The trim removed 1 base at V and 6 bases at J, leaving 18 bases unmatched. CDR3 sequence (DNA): TGTGCCAGCAGCTTAGTGGGTGCCAGGGGGACGCTCTCGTTCGAGCAGTACTTC. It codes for CASSLVGARGTLSFEQYF.

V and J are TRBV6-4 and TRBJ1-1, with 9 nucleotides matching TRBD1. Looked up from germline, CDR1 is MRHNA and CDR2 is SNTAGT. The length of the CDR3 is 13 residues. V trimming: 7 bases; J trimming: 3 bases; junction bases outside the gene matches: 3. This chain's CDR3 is CASNTGGDTEAFF. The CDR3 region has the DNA TGTGCCAGCAATACAGGGGGCGACACTGAAGCTTTCTTT.

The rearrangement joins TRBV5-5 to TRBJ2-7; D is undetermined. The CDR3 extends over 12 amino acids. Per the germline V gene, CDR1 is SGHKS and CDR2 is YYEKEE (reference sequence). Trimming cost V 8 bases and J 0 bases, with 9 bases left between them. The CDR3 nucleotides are TGTGCCAGTCGACTCGACTCCTACGAGCAGTACTTC. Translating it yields CASRLDSYEQYF.

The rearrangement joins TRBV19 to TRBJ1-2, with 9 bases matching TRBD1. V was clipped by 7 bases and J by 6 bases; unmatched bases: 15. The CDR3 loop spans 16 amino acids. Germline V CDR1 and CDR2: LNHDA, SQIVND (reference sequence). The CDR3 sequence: CASTLGPGTGSNGYTF. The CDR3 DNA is TGTGCCAGTACCCTAGGCCCAGGGACAGGGTCGAATGGCTACACCTTC.

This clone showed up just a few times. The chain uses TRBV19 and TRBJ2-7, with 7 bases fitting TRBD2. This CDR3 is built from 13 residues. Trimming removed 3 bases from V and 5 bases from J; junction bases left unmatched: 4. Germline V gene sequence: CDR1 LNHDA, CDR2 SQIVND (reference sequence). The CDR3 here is CASSMTSFNEQYF. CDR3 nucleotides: TGTGCCAGTAGTATGACTAGCTTCAACGAGCAGTACTTC.

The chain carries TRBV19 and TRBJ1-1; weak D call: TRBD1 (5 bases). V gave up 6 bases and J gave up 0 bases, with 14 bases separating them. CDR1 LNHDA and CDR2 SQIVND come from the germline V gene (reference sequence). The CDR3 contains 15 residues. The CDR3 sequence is CASSPGRVMNTEAFF. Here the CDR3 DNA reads TGTGCCAGTAGCCCAGGCAGGGTTATGAACACTGAAGCTTTCTTT.

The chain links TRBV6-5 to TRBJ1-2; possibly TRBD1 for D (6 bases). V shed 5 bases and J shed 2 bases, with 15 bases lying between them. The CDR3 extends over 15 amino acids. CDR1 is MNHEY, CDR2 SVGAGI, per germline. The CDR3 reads CASSTFRTANYGYTF. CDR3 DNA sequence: TGTGCCAGCAGTACCTTTCGGACAGCGAACTATGGCTACACCTTC.

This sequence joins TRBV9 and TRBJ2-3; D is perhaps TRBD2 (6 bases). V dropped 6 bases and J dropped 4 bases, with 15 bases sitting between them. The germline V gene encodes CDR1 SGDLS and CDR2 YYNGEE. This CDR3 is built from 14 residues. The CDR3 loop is CASTVGGSPDTQYF. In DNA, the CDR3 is TGTGCCAGCACCGTTGGGGGGAGCCCAGATACGCAGTATTTT.